Presented here are 13 T cell receptor beta chains from one specimen sequenced in a study of blood T cells in healthy people across ages. Combining a sample-barcoded 5' primer with a J-beta primer mix, a second PCR ran for roughly 6 to 12 cycles. TCRdb processed the 5' RACE reads anew with MiXCR; each CDR3 protein has one entry. The table includes fewer than 1,000,000 distinct CDR3 sequences, 35% to 50% detected once. Material for sequencing was blood. Every receptor here comes from a man of 80 years or more in good health.

The chain is built from TRBV20-1 and TRBJ2-3; 7 bases are shared with TRBD1. The CDR3 runs to 14 residues. Germline V lookup: CDR1 DFQATT, CDR2 SNEGSKA (reference sequence). J gave up 3 bases and V 5 bases, and 8 bases lay outside the gene matches. The CDR3: CSAPTGYTTDTQYF. DNA of the CDR3: TGCAGTGCTCCGACAGGGTATACGACAGATACGCAGTATTTT.

This clonotype was seen a single time. This sequence joins TRBV4-1 and TRBJ2-7; D call uncertain. The V and J ends lost 2 bases and 3 bases respectively, with 17 bases between them. The CDR3 extends over 16 amino acids. The V gene's germline CDR1 is MGHRA and CDR2 YSYEKL. The CDR3 spells CASSQTSGVGYYEQYF. In DNA, the CDR3 is TGCGCCAGCAGCCAAACCTCGGGCGTGGGGTACTACGAGCAGTACTTC.

This clonotype turned up a few times. The chain joins TRBV20-1 to TRBJ2-1, with a weak D call TRBD1 (5 bases). The germline CDR1 and CDR2 sequences are DFQATT and SNEGSKA (reference sequence). V was trimmed by 3 bases and J by 9 bases, leaving 6 bases between them. The CDR3 is made up of 10 amino acids. This CDR3 reads CSARDTEQFF. The CDR3 DNA is TGCAGTGCTAGGGACACTGAGCAGTTCTTC.

This rearrangement joins TRBV4-1 to TRBJ2-2; D may be TRBD1 or TRBD2 (5 bases each). The V end lost 2 bases, the J end lost 6 bases, and 10 bases lay between the germline ends. The CDR3 totals 14 residues. Germline CDR1 is MGHRA and CDR2 is YSYEKL. The CDR3 DNA follows: TGCGCCAGCAGCCAATGGGGGATCGCCGGGGAGCTGTTTTTT. This encodes CASSQWGIAGELFF.

The chain uses TRBV20-1 and TRBJ2-7, with 8 bases fitting TRBD2. Germline trimming cut 1 base from V and 7 bases from J; bases unmatched to any gene: 6. This CDR3 comprises 13 residues. CDR1 DFQATT and CDR2 SNEGSKA come from the germline V gene (reference sequence). CDR3 sequence: CSARGGLAWEQYF. Here the CDR3 DNA reads TGCAGTGCTAGAGGAGGACTAGCTTGGGAGCAGTACTTC.

This rearrangement joins TRBV5-8 to TRBJ2-5, with D uncertain. Deletions cut 0 bases from V and 11 bases from J, with 11 bases between. The germline V gene has CDR1 SGHTS and CDR2 YDEGEE. The CDR3 consists of 12 residues. CDR3 in DNA: TGTGCCAGCAGCTTGGATGGGGATGAGCAGTACTTC. Amino acid sequence: CASSLDGDEQYF.

The chain combines TRBV6-6 with TRBJ2-3, with D possibly matching TRBD1 (6 bases). The germline V and J ends were trimmed by 3 bases and 4 bases, with 14 bases remaining between them. The CDR3 length is 15 residues. CDR1 and CDR2 (germline): MNHNY, SVGAGI (reference sequence). The CDR3 DNA follows: TGTGCCAGCAGTTATTGGCCCCAGGGGCCAGATACGCAGTATTTT. This codes for CASSYWPQGPDTQYF.

The chain carries TRBV10-1 and TRBJ2-1, with 7 nucleotides matching TRBD2. The CDR3 has 15 residues. V lost 2 bases, J lost 9 bases, and 10 bases stayed unmatched. CDR1 is WNHNN and CDR2 is SYGVQD in the germline V gene (reference sequence). The CDR3, as DNA: TGCGCCAGCAGTGAGCTGGTGGGAGGGCGCGGTGAGCAGTTCTTC. Its translation: CASSELVGGRGEQFF.

The rearrangement joins TRBV5-6 to TRBJ2-6, with 9 nucleotides matching TRBD2. Unmatched junction bases numbered 5, after V lost 1 base and J lost 0 bases. CDR1 is SGHDT, CDR2 YYEEEE, per germline. This CDR3 comprises 18 residues. This CDR3 is CASSLSLAGISGANVLTF. Here the CDR3 DNA reads TGTGCCAGCAGCTTGTCCCTAGCGGGGATCTCTGGGGCCAACGTCCTGACTTTC. Filled out from reference TRBV5-6 and TRBJ2-6, the complete variable domain reads DAGVTQSPTHLIKTRGQQVTLRCSPKSGHDTVSWYQQALGQGPQFIFQYYEEEERQRGNFPDRFSGHQFPNYSSELNVNALLLGDSALYLCASSLSLAGISGANVLTFGAGSRLTVL.

This clonotype was recorded a few times. The chain combines TRBV2 with TRBJ2-1; D is unclear. The CDR3 contains 15 residues. V lost 3 bases and J lost 0, with 9 bases in between. Germline CDR1 reads SNHLY; CDR2 reads FYNNEI. CDR3 in DNA: TGTGCCAGCAGTGATCCAAGGAGCTCCTACAATGAGCAGTTCTTC. It yields the protein CASSDPRSSYNEQFF.

This rearrangement joins TRBV5-1 to TRBJ2-7; D is unresolved. Trimming pared 3 bases from V and 4 bases from J, leaving 11 bases between. The length of the CDR3 is 13 residues. CDR1 and CDR2 from the germline V gene are SGHRS and YFSETQ. The CDR3 DNA reads as TGCGCCAGCAGCTGGGGATGGGATTACGAGCAGTACTTC. Its translation is CASSWGWDYEQYF.

This clonotype was detected only a few times. The chain carries TRBV18 and TRBJ1-1, with 9 bases matching TRBD1. The ends lost 2 bases at V and 4 bases at J; junction bases unmatched: 2. The CDR3 has 14 amino acids. CDR1 and CDR2 from the germline V gene are KGHSH and LQKENI. CDR3 nucleotide sequence: TGTGCCAGCTCACCAGGGACAGGGAGCACTGAAGCTTTCTTT. It codes for CASSPGTGSTEAFF.

The V and J genes are TRBV9 and TRBJ2-7; D perhaps matches TRBD2 (6 bases). This CDR3 is 16 amino acids long. CDR1 and CDR2 from the germline V gene are SGDLS and YYNGEE. Deletions cut 0 bases from V and 1 base from J, with 14 bases between. The CDR3, as DNA: TGTGCCAGCAGCGTAGACGGGGGAGGCTCTTCCTACGAGCAGTACTTC. This encodes CASSVDGGGSSYEQYF. The full variable domain, completed using reference TRBV9 and TRBJ2-7, is DSGVTQTPKHLITATGQRVTLRCSPRSGDLSVYWYQQSLDQGLQFLIQYYNGEERAKGNILERFSAQQFPDLHSELNLSSLELGDSALYFCASSVDGGGSSYEQYFGPGTRLTVT.